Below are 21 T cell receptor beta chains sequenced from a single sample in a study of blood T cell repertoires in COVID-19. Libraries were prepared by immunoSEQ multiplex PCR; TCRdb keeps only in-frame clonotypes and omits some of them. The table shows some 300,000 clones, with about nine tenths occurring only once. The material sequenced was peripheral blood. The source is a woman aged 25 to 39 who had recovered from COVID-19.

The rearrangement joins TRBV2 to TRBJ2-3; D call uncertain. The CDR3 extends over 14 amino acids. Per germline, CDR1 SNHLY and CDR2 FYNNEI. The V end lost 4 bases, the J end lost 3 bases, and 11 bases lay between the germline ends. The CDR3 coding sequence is TGTGCCAGCAGTGTCCTCGTAGATACAGATACGCAGTATTTT. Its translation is CASSVLVDTDTQYF. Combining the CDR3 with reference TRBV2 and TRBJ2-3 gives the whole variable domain EPEVTQTPSHQVTQMGQEVILRCVPISNHLYFYWYRQILGQKVEFLVSFYNNEISEKSEIFDDQFSVERPDGSNFTLKIRSTKLEDSAMYFCASSVLVDTDTQYFGPGTRLTVL.

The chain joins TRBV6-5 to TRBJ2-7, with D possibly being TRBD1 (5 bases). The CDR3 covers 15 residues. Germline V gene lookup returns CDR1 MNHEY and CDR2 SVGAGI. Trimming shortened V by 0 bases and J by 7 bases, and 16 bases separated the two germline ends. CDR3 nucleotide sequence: TGTGCCAGCAGTTACTCAGGGCCTCTCCCAGGGGAGCAGTACTTC. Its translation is CASSYSGPLPGEQYF.

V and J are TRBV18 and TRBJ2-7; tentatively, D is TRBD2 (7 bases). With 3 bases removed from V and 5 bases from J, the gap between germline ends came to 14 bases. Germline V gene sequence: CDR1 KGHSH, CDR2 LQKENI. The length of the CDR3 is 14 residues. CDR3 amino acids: CASSPVPGGHEQYF. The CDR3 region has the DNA TGTGCCAGCTCACCTGTCCCGGGGGGCCACGAGCAGTACTTC.

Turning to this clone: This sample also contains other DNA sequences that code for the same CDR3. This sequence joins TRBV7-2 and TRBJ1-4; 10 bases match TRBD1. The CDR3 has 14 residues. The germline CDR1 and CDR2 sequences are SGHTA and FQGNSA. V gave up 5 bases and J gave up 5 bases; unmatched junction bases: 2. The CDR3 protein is CASSRDRGNEKLFF. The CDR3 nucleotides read TGTGCCAGCAGCAGGGACAGGGGCAATGAAAAACTGTTTTTT.

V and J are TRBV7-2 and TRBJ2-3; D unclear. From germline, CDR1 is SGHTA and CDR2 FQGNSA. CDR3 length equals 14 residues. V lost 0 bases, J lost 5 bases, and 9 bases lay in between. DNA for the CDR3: TGTGCCAGCAGCTTAGCGGGCCGGCGAGATACGCAGTATTTT. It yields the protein CASSLAGRRDTQYF. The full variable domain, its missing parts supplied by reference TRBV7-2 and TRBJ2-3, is GAGVSQSPSNKVTEKGKDVELRCDPISGHTALYWYRQSLGQGLEFLIYFQGNSAPDKSGLPSDRFSAERTGGSVSTLTIQRTQQEDSAVYLCASSLAGRRDTQYFGPGTRLTVL.

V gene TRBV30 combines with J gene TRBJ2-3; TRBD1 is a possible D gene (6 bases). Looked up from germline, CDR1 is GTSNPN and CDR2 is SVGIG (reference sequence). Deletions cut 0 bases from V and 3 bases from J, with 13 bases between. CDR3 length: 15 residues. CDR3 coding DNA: TGTGCCTGGAGTGTACCGAGGGGGATGACAGATACGCAGTATTTT. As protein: CAWSVPRGMTDTQYF.

The CDR3 sequence is CAISGGSGGFDNEQFF. The CDR3 DNA reads as TGTGCCATCAGTGGGGGATCAGGGGGCTTCGACAATGAGCAGTTCTTC. This chain links TRBV10-3 with TRBJ2-1; 8 nucleotides line up with TRBD1. CDR1 is ENHRY and CDR2 is SYGVKD in the germline V gene. V shed 4 bases, J shed 5 bases, and the junction held 10 bases outside the gene matches. This CDR3 is 16 amino acids long.

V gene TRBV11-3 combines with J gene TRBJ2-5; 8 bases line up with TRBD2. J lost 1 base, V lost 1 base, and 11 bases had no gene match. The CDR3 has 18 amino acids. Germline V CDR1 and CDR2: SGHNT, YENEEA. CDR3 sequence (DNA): TGTGCCAGCAGCTTAGGGGCCTGGGGAGCGGGGGTCCAAGAGACCCAGTACTTC. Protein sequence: CASSLGAWGAGVQETQYF.

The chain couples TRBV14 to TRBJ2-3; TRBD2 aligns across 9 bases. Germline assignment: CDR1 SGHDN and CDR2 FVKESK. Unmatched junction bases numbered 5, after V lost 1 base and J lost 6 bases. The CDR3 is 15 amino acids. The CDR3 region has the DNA TGTGCCAGCAGCCAAGCTGCGGGGGGGCTTGATACGCAGTATTTT. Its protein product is CASSQAAGGLDTQYF.

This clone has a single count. CDR3 region: CATSDPTVIPGDEQFF. The CDR3 coding sequence is TGTGCCACCAGTGATCCGACAGTGATTCCTGGGGATGAGCAGTTCTTC. V gene TRBV24-1 combines with J gene TRBJ2-1, with D possibly being TRBD1 (5 bases). The CDR3 has 16 residues. Germline loops: CDR1 KGHDR, CDR2 SFDVKD. Deletions cut 3 bases from V and 8 bases from J, with 19 bases between.

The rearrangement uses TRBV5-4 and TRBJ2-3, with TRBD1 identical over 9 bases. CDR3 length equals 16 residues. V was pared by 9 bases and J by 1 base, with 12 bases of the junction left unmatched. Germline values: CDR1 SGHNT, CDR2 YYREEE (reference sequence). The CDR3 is CANGQGMGRGTDTQYF. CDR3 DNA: TGTGCCAACGGACAGGGGATGGGTCGCGGCACAGATACGCAGTATTTT.

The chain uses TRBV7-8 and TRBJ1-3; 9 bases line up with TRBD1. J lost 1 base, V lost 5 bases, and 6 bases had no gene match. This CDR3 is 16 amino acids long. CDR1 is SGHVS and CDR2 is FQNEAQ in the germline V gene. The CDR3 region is CASSLGQGFSGNTIYF. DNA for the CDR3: TGTGCCAGCAGCCTCGGACAGGGGTTTTCTGGAAACACCATATATTTT.

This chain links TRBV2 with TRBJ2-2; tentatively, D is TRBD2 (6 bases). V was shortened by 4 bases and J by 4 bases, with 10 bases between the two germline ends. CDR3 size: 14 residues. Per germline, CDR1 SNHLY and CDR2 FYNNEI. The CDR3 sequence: CASSVTSLTGELFF. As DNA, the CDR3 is TGTGCCAGCAGTGTAACTAGCCTCACCGGGGAGCTGTTTTTT.

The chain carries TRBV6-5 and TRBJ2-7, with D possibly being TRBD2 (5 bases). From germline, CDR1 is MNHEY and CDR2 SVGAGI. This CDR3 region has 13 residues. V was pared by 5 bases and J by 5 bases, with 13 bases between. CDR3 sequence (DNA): TGTGCCAGCAGTACCGGGATAAGCCACGAGCAGTACTTC. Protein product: CASSTGISHEQYF.

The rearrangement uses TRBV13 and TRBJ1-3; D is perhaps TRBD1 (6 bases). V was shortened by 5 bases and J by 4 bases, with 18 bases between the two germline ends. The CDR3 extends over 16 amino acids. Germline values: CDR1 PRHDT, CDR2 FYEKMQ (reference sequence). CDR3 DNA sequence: TGTGCCAGCAGCGAACAGGGTAGGGTTTTGGGAAACACCATATATTTT. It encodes CASSEQGRVLGNTIYF.

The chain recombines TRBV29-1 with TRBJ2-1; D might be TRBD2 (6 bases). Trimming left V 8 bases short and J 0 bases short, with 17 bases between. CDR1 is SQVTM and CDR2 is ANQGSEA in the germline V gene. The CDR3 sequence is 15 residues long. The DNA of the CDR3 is TGCAGCACCCAAACGGGGGTTGGCTCCTACAATGAGCAGTTCTTC. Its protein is CSTQTGVGSYNEQFF.

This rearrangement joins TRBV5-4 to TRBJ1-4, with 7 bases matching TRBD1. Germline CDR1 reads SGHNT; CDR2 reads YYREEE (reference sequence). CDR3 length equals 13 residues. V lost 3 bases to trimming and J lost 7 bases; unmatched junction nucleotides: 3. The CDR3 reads CASSSGGGEKLFF. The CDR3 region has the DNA TGTGCCAGCAGCTCAGGGGGAGGTGAAAAACTGTTTTTT.

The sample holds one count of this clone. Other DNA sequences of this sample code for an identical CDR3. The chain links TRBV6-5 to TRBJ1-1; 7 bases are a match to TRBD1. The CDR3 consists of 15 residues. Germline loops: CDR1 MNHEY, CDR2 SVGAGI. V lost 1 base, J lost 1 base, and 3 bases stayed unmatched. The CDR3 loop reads CASSYLDRTNTEAFF. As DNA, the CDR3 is TGTGCCAGCAGTTACTTGGACAGGACGAACACTGAAGCTTTCTTT.

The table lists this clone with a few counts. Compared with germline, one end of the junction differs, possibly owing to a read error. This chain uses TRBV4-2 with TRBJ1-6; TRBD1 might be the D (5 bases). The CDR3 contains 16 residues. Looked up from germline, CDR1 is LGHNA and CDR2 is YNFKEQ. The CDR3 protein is CASSLSKGAGSPIIYF. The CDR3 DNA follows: TGTGCCAGCAGCCTATCAAAAGGGGCAGGCTCTCCAATCATTTACTTT.

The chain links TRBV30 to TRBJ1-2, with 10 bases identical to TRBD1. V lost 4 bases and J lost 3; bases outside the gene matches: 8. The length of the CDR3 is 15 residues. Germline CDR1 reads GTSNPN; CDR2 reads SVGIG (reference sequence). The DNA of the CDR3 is TGTGCCTGGACTAACCCGGGACAGGGGCACTATGGCTACACCTTC. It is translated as CAWTNPGQGHYGYTF.

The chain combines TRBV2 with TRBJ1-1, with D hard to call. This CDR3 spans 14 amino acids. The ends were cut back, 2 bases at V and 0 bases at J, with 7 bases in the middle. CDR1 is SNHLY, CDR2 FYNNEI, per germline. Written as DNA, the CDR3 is TGTGCCAGCAGTGAAACTGCGGTGAACACTGAAGCTTTCTTT. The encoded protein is CASSETAVNTEAFF. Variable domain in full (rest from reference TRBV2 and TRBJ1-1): EPEVTQTPSHQVTQMGQEVILRCVPISNHLYFYWYRQILGQKVEFLVSFYNNEISEKSEIFDDQFSVERPDGSNFTLKIRSTKLEDSAMYFCASSETAVNTEAFFGQGTRLTVV.